One sample yielded the 24 T cell receptor beta chains listed below, sequenced in a study of PD-1 blockade in classical Hodgkin lymphoma. Time point denoted: cycle 4 day 1 (C4D1), after more than five weeks of nivolumab. Autologous stem cell transplantation was followed by relapse in every patient, and brentuximab vedotin exposure varied. Sequencing used immunoSEQ multiplex PCR; TCRdb keeps in-frame clones, though not all of them. The data show 50,000 to 65,000 clones, about 90% seen once. This sample comprised peripheral blood mononuclear cells (PBMCs), obtained before the fourth cycle of nivolumab. Every receptor here comes from a human donor with classical Hodgkin lymphoma.

The gene calls are TRBV29-1 and TRBJ2-5; 9 bases map to TRBD1. V gave up 0 bases and J gave up 4 bases; unmatched junction bases: 18. The CDR3 sequence is 19 residues long. Germline V gene sequence: CDR1 SQVTM, CDR2 ANQGSEA. The CDR3 DNA is TGCAGCGTTGAAGATCTGATACCCACCGAACAGGGGGCTGGAGAGACCCAGTACTTC. It yields the protein CSVEDLIPTEQGAGETQYF. Filled out from reference TRBV29-1 and TRBJ2-5, the complete variable domain reads SAVISQKPSRDICQRGTSLTIQCQVDSQVTMMFWYRQQPGQSLTLIATANQGSEATYESGFVIDKFPISRPNLTFSTLTVSNMSPEDSSIYLCSVEDLIPTEQGAGETQYFGPGTRLLVL.

The chain couples TRBV10-2 to TRBJ1-2, with D unclear. V lost 0 bases and J 1 base, leaving 3 bases between the germline ends. Germline lookup yields CDR1 WSHSY and CDR2 SAAADI. This CDR3 has 13 residues. CDR3 loop: CASSESVNYGYTF. CDR3 bases: TGCGCCAGCAGTGAGTCGGTTAACTATGGCTACACCTTC.

This clone was counted only a few times. The chain carries TRBV30 and TRBJ1-1; TRBD1 might be the D (6 bases). The germline CDR1 and CDR2 sequences are GTSNPN and SVGIG (reference sequence). The CDR3 extends over 13 amino acids. The V end was cut by 4 bases, the J end by 11 bases, with 20 bases between. The DNA of the CDR3 is TGTGCCTGGATTTCAACCGGGGGGCCGGGGGCTTTCTTT. This encodes CAWISTGGPGAFF.

The chain employs TRBV7-2 and TRBJ2-2; maybe TRBD2 (5 bases). Germline CDR1 is SGHTA and CDR2 is FQGNSA. The CDR3 has 16 residues. V was trimmed by 6 bases and J by 1 base, leaving 15 bases between them. As DNA, the CDR3 is TGTGCCAGCAGTCCCCTTCAAACTAGGAACACCGGGGAGCTGTTTTTT. Translation gives CASSPLQTRNTGELFF.

The V gene is TRBV2, the J gene TRBJ2-1; 10 nucleotides line up with TRBD2. Looked up from germline, CDR1 is SNHLY and CDR2 is FYNNEI. This CDR3 is built from 15 residues. Trimming took 7 bases from V and 5 from J; bases not matched to a gene: 8. The CDR3 region is CASITPGTSDNEQFF. CDR3 in DNA: TGTGCCAGCATTACTCCCGGGACTAGCGACAATGAGCAGTTCTTC.

The chain joins TRBV7-9 to TRBJ1-2; no definite D call. V gave up 7 bases and J gave up 4 bases, with 13 bases separating them. There are 13 residues in the CDR3. CDR1 is SEHNR, CDR2 FQNEAQ, per germline (reference sequence). CDR3 region: CASNDGRGYGYTF. CDR3 bases: TGTGCCAGCAACGACGGACGAGGCTATGGCTACACCTTC. Full variable domain (missing parts from reference TRBV7-9 and TRBJ1-2): DTGVSQNPRHKITKRGQNVTFRCDPISEHNRLYWYRQTLGQGPEFLTYFQNEAQLEKSRLLSDRFSAERPKGSFSTLEIQRTEQGDSAMYLCASNDGRGYGYTFGSGTRLTVV.

The chain uses TRBV7-9 and TRBJ2-3; 8 bases are a match to TRBD1. The CDR3 runs to 16 residues. Losses at the gene ends were 4 bases for V and 5 bases for J; bases not matched to a gene: 11. Germline assignment: CDR1 SEHNR and CDR2 FQNEAQ (reference sequence). CDR3 loop: CASSCPLDRAVDTQYF. The CDR3 DNA follows: TGTGCCAGCAGCTGCCCCCTGGACAGGGCCGTAGATACGCAGTATTTT.

J is TRBJ1-1 and V is TRBV6-6; perhaps TRBD1 as D (5 bases). The V and J ends lost 5 bases and 7 bases respectively, with 5 bases between them. Germline CDR1 is MNHNY and CDR2 is SVGAGI (reference sequence). This CDR3 region has 10 residues. The DNA of the CDR3 is TGTGCCAGCAGTCAGGGTGAAGCTTTCTTT. It is translated as CASSQGEAFF.

The J gene is TRBJ2-3, the V gene TRBV5-1, with 9 bases matching TRBD2. The length of the CDR3 is 16 residues. Germline V gives CDR1 SGHRS, CDR2 YFSETQ. V gave up 0 bases and J gave up 6 bases; unmatched junction bases: 8. CDR3: CASSLAGRGGPDTQYF. The CDR3 nucleotides are TGCGCCAGCAGCTTGGCGGGGCGGGGGGGCCCCGATACGCAGTATTTT.

The chain has TRBV23-1 and TRBJ2-4, with 7 bases fitting TRBD2. TRBV23-1 is assigned to the ORF class and has an uncertain function. The CDR3 length is 16 residues. V shed 2 bases and J 8 bases; nucleotides not matched to a gene: 12. CDR3 nucleotides: TGCGCCAGCAGTCAACAGGGTAAGCGGGGTTGGGACATTCAGTACTTC. Protein: CASSQQGKRGWDIQYF.

A single count supports this clone. This rearrangement joins TRBV27 to TRBJ1-5; 8 nucleotides agree with TRBD1. Germline V gives CDR1 MNHEY, CDR2 SMNVEV (reference sequence). The CDR3 extends over 17 amino acids. The V segment lost 6 bases and the J segment 0 bases; nucleotides outside the gene matches: 10. CDR3 in amino acids: CASSSFMTGDSNQPQHF. The DNA for the CDR3 is TGTGCCAGCAGCTCATTCATGACAGGGGATAGCAATCAGCCCCAGCATTTT.

This sequence joins TRBV2 and TRBJ2-1, with no clear D. Looked up from germline, CDR1 is SNHLY and CDR2 is FYNNEI. Trimming pared 1 base from V and 3 bases from J, leaving 13 bases between. This CDR3 has 16 residues. The CDR3 loop reads CASSEGVQTHYNEQFF. The CDR3 nucleotides are TGTGCCAGCAGTGAAGGCGTCCAAACACACTACAATGAGCAGTTCTTC.

V and J are TRBV5-5 and TRBJ1-3, with D unresolved. Germline CDR1 reads SGHKS; CDR2 reads YYEKEE (reference sequence). The CDR3 runs to 13 residues. The V end was cut by 3 bases, the J end by 7 bases, with 11 bases between. This chain's CDR3 is CASSYLGGNTIYF. CDR3 nucleotide sequence: TGTGCCAGCAGCTATTTAGGAGGGAACACCATATATTTT.

The chain carries TRBV6-1 and TRBJ1-2; possible D gene TRBD1, 5 bases. The CDR3 sequence is 11 residues long. Trimming shortened V by 7 bases and J by 9 bases, and 12 bases separated the two germline ends. The V gene's germline CDR1 is MNHNS and CDR2 SASEGT. The CDR3 nucleotides are TGTGCCAGCACCTTGGGGGTTAGCTACACCTTC. Residues: CASTLGVSYTF.

Only a few counts were recorded for this clone. The chain has TRBV5-1 and TRBJ1-1; no firm D call. The CDR3 covers 13 residues. Per the germline V gene, CDR1 is SGHRS and CDR2 is YFSETQ. Between the trimmed V and J ends, which lost 0 bases and 2 bases, there was a span of 5 bases. This chain's CDR3 is CASSLGINTEAFF. Written as DNA, the CDR3 is TGCGCCAGCAGCTTGGGGATTAACACTGAAGCTTTCTTT.

In nucleotides, the CDR3 is TGTGCCTGGAGTTTAGGGAGCGGGGGGTACAATGAGCAGTTCTTC. It is translated as CAWSLGSGGYNEQFF. The chain joins TRBV30 to TRBJ2-1; TRBD2 matches 9 bases. Germline V CDR1 and CDR2: GTSNPN, SVGIG (reference sequence). Trimming at V came to 2 bases and at J to 4 bases, leaving 6 bases not matched to a gene. The CDR3 totals 15 residues.

CDR3 in amino acids: CASSPNEKLFF. The CDR3, as DNA: TGTGCCAGTAGCCCTAATGAAAAACTGTTTTTT. This chain connects TRBV19 to TRBJ1-4, with D unclear. CDR1 and CDR2 from the germline V gene are LNHDA and SQIVND (reference sequence). Trimming took off 6 bases at V and 3 bases at J, with 2 bases between the two ends. CDR3 length equals 11 residues.

This clone was seen a few times. V and J are TRBV5-1 and TRBJ1-2, with D possibly matching TRBD1 (5 bases). V lost 1 base to trimming and J lost 6 bases, with 10 bases between them. This CDR3 region has 13 residues. Germline CDR1 is SGHRS and CDR2 is YFSETQ. The CDR3 loop is CASSLTGEDGYTF. CDR3 in DNA: TGCGCCAGCAGCTTGACAGGAGAGGATGGCTACACCTTC. Full variable domain (rest looked up from reference TRBV5-1 and TRBJ1-2): KAGVTQTPRYLIKTRGQQVTLSCSPISGHRSVSWYQQTPGQGLQFLFEYFSETQRNKGNFPGRFSGRQFSNSRSEMNVSTLELGDSALYLCASSLTGEDGYTFGSGTRLTVV.

A remark on this clone: The junction does not match germline at one end; this may be a read error. The V call is TRBV29-1, the J call TRBJ2-1; D perhaps matches TRBD2 (6 bases). Germline CDR1 and CDR2: SQVTM and ANQGSEA. This CDR3 is built from 14 residues. The CDR3 region has the DNA TGCAGCATTGACATGGGACTCCTATACAATGAGCAGTTCTTC. Encoded protein: CSIDMGLLYNEQFF.

This chain uses TRBV5-1 with TRBJ2-1, with D perhaps matching TRBD2 (6 bases). Germline lookup yields CDR1 SGHRS and CDR2 YFSETQ. Trimming left V 1 base short and J 4 bases short, with 9 bases between. This CDR3 has 14 amino acids. This CDR3 is CASSLIGGYNEQFF. Written as DNA, the CDR3 is TGCGCCAGCAGCTTGATCGGAGGGTACAATGAGCAGTTCTTC.

This clone was counted a single time. The chain uses TRBV6-5 and TRBJ2-7; D gene uncertain. V was clipped by 6 bases and J by 0 bases, with 15 bases between them. Germline V gene data show CDR1 as MNHEY and CDR2 as SVGAGI. The CDR3 is 15 residues long. Written as DNA, the CDR3 is TGTGCCAGCAGCCTATTCGTAGGCATCTCCTACGAGCAGTACTTC. Amino acid sequence: CASSLFVGISYEQYF.

The rearrangement joins TRBV19 to TRBJ2-2; 8 positions match TRBD1. The CDR3 is 14 amino acids. From germline, CDR1 is LNHDA and CDR2 SQIVND (reference sequence). V trimming: 3 bases; J trimming: 6 bases; junction bases outside the gene matches: 3. The CDR3, as DNA: TGTGCCAGTAGTATTAACAGGGGGTCCGGGGAGCTGTTTTTT. Amino acid sequence: CASSINRGSGELFF. Filled out from reference TRBV19 and TRBJ2-2, the complete variable domain reads DGGITQSPKYLFRKEGQNVTLSCEQNLNHDAMYWYRQDPGQGLRLIYYSQIVNDFQKGDIAEGYSVSREKKESFPLTVTSAQKNPTAFYLCASSINRGSGELFFGEGSRLTVL.

This clone was seen a single time. The chain joins TRBV27 to TRBJ2-7; D possibly uses TRBD1 or TRBD2 (5 bases each). The CDR3 totals 20 residues. Germline values: CDR1 MNHEY, CDR2 SMNVEV (reference sequence). Deletions cut 3 bases from V and 6 bases from J, with 33 bases between. CDR3: CASSFLTSGSRDPLHGEQYF. DNA for the CDR3: TGTGCCAGCAGTTTCCTTACGTCTGGGTCTCGGGACCCCCTGCATGGCGAGCAGTACTTC.

Remarks on this clone: A junction end diverges from the germline sequence, so it may reflect a read error. The rearrangement links TRBV7-9 to TRBJ1-1; no clear D. In germline, CDR1 is SEHNR, CDR2 FQNEAQ (reference sequence). The CDR3 contains 13 residues. The CDR3 DNA sequence: TGTGCCAGCAGCCTTAATGACGGGAACCCTCTTCCTTTT. This translates into CASSLNDGNPLPF.